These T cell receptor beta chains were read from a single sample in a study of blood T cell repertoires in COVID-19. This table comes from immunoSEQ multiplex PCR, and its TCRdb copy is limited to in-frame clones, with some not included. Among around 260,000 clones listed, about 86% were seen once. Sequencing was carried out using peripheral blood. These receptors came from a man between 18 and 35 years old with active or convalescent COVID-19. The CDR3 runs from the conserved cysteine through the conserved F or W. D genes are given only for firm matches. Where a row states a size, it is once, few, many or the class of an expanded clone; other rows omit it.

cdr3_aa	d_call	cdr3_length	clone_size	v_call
CASSRQMGLALYEQFF	TRBD2	16	once	TRBV4-1
CATSRDLGLAGETQYF	TRBD2	16	NA	TRBV15
CASNPGRSTDTQYF	NA	14	NA	TRBV19
CATPGGLRGYGYTF	NA	14	NA	TRBV6-5
CASSRWGGATDTQYF	NA	15	NA	TRBV6-5
CASSLGDSGANVLTF	NA	15	NA	TRBV11-3
CASSLISGGVGELFF	TRBD2	15	NA	TRBV7-2
CASNVVTVGGYTF	NA	13	NA	TRBV5-8
CASSQGGKNIQYF	NA	13	NA	TRBV3-1/TRBV3-2
CAWSWGRWSNQPQHF	NA	15	NA	TRBV30
CATQILMNTEAFF	NA	13	NA	TRBV7-2
CASSVWDRPNYGYTF	TRBD1	15	few	TRBV9
CASSPGYAAYSGNTIYF	NA	17	NA	TRBV27
CASSFTSTEAFF	NA	12	NA	TRBV12-3/TRBV12-4
CSVESRGLYNEQFF	NA	14	NA	TRBV29-1
CASSKGTVGFYNEQFF	TRBD1	16	NA	TRBV11-2
CSATTVHEQFF	NA	11	NA	TRBV20-1
CASSSPPIDEQYF	NA	13	NA	TRBV7-9
CASSYGKNTEAFF	NA	13	NA	TRBV27
CASSLGRGQYRDGYTF	TRBD1	16	NA	TRBV7-2
CASALREQFF	NA	10	NA	TRBV21-1
CASNLRGSSDEQYF	NA	14	NA	TRBV2
CASSSSGVVYNEQFF	TRBD2	15	NA	TRBV6-5
CASSVSFQDTQYF	NA	13	NA	TRBV9
CASSVIEGKETQYF	NA	14	NA	TRBV18
CASLSQGALYEQYF	TRBD1	14	once	TRBV27
CASSGDSYYNEQFF	TRBD1	14	many	TRBV27
CASSSNVPDYSEQFF	NA	15	NA	TRBV6-2/TRBV6-3